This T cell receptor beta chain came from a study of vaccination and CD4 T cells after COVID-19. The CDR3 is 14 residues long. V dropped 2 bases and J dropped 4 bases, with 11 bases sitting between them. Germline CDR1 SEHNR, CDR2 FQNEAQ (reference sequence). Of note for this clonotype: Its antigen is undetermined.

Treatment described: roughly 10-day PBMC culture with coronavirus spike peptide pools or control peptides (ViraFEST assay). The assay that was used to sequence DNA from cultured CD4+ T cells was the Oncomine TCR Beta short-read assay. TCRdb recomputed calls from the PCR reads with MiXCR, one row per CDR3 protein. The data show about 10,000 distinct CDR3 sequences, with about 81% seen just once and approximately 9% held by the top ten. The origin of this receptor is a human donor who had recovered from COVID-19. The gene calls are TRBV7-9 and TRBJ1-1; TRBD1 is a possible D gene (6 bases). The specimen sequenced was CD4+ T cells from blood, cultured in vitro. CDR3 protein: CASSLQGPATEAFF. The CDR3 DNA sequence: TGTGCCAGCAGCTTACAGGGGCCGGCCACTGAAGCTTTCTTT.